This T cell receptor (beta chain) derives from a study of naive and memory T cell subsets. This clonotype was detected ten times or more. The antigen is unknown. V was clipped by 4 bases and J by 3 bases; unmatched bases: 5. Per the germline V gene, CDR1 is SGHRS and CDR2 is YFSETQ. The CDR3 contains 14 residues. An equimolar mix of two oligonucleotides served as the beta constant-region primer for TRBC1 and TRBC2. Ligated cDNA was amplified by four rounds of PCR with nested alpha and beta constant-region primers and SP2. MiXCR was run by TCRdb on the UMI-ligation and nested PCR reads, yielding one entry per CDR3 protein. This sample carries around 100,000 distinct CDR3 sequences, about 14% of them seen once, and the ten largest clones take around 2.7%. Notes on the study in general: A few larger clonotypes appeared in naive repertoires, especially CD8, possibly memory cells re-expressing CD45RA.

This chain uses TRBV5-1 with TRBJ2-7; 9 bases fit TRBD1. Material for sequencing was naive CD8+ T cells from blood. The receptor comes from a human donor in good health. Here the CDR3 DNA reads TGCGCCAGCAGCGGGCCGGGACAGGGCTACGAGCAGTACTTC. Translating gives CASSGPGQGYEQYF.